Presented here are 8 T cell receptor beta chains from one specimen sequenced in a study of low-dose radiotherapy and immunotherapy resistance in tumors. TRAV- and TRBV-specific primers primed first-strand cDNA, covering alpha and beta chains. Amplification of TCRs used a constant-region primer and V-primer adapter for 20 PCR cycles. A single record per CDR3 protein comes from TCRdb applying MiXCR to the reads. This table has about 11,000 distinct CDR3 sequences, 65% appearing once. Receptor source: a human donor with advanced metastatic prostate, ovarian, gallbladder or colorectal cancer (not recorded which). This table probably holds off-target reads from a library built for another chain.

V gene TRBV6-2 or TRBV6-3 combines with J gene TRBJ1-2; tentative D call: TRBD1 (5 bases). The CDR3 runs to 13 residues. Looked up from germline, CDR1 is MNHEY and CDR2 is SVGEGT. V was pared by 6 bases and J by 4 bases, with 12 bases between. The CDR3 region has the DNA TGTGCCAGCAGGGCTTCAGGGTTCTATGGCTACACCTTC. This encodes CASRASGFYGYTF.

This clonotype was found a few times. The chain employs TRBV12-3 or TRBV12-4 and TRBJ2-1, with 9 bases identical to TRBD2. V lost 7 bases and J lost 4; bases outside the gene matches: 8. This CDR3 contains 15 residues. The CDR3 loop is CASTLILAGYNEQFF. The DNA for the CDR3 is TGTGCCAGCACCCTTATCCTAGCGGGATACAATGAGCAGTTCTTC.

J is TRBJ1-1 and V is TRBV13; 10 bases fit TRBD1. The CDR3 consists of 14 residues. Germline loops: CDR1 PRHDT, CDR2 FYEKMQ (reference sequence). J gave up 8 bases and V 5 bases, and 8 bases lay outside the gene matches. Written as DNA, the CDR3 is TGTGCCAGCAGCCGCGACAGGGGGCTGCTGGAAGCTTTCTTT. Translated, it gives CASSRDRGLLEAFF.

This clonotype occurred a few times. The chain uses TRBV7-2 and TRBJ2-7; TRBD2 might be the D (6 bases). CDR1 is SGHTA, CDR2 FQGNSA, per germline. CDR3 length: 15 residues. The V end lost 4 bases, the J end lost 5 bases, and 18 bases lay between the germline ends. The CDR3 DNA follows: TGTGCCAGCAGCTCGCACGGAGGGAGGTCCAACGAGCAGTACTTC. This codes for CASSSHGGRSNEQYF.

This clonotype was seen just once. This chain connects TRBV29-1 to TRBJ2-1; D is uncertain. Germline V gives CDR1 SQVTM, CDR2 ANQGSEA. V was cut by 0 bases and J by 7 bases, with 7 bases left in between. The CDR3 has 12 amino acids. Written as DNA, the CDR3 is TGCAGCGTTGAAGATCTTGGGAATGAGCAGTTCTTC. Translation: CSVEDLGNEQFF.

This chain links TRBV5-1 with TRBJ2-7; no firm D call. Germline V gene data show CDR1 as SGHRS and CDR2 as YFSETQ. The CDR3 contains 17 residues. The V end was cut by 1 base, the J end by 2 bases, with 19 bases between. The CDR3 region has the DNA TGCGCCAGCAGCTTGTGGGTAGGAACGGCTGGGACCTACGAGCAGTACTTC. As protein: CASSLWVGTAGTYEQYF.

In its sample, this clonotype was seen a few times. The CDR3 loop is CSVQLAGGWEQYF. CDR3 in DNA: TGCAGCGTTCAACTAGCGGGAGGGTGGGAGCAGTACTTC. The V gene is TRBV29-1, the J gene TRBJ2-7; 13 bases line up with TRBD2. The CDR3 length is 13 residues. Looked up from germline, CDR1 is SQVTM and CDR2 is ANQGSEA. The V gene end was trimmed by 5 bases and the J gene end by 7 bases; junction bases not matched to a gene: 5.

The chain couples TRBV28 to TRBJ2-1; TRBD2 agrees at 7 bases. With 8 bases clipped from V and 4 bases from J, the junction kept 2 bases outside the gene matches. CDR1 MDHEN and CDR2 SYDVKM come from the germline V gene. This CDR3 is 12 amino acids long. The CDR3 coding sequence is TGTGCCAGCCTAGCGGTTTACAATGAGCAGTTCTTC. Translating gives CASLAVYNEQFF.